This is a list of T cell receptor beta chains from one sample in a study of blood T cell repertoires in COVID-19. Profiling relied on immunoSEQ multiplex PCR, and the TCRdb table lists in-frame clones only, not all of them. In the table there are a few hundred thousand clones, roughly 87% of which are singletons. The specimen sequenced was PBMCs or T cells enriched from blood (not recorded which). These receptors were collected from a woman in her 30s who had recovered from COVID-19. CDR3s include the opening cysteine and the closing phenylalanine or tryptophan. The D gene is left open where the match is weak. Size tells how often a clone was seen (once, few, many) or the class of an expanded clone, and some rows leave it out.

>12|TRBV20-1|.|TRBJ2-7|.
CSASGRTYEQYF
TGCAGTGCTAGTGGCAGGACCTACGAGCAGTACTTC
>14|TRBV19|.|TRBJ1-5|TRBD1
CASTVTGYNQPQHF
TGTGCCAGTACTGTGACAGGGTACAATCAGCCCCAGCATTTT
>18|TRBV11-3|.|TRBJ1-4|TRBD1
CASSPLSAPGQSNEKLFF
TGTGCCAGCAGCCCACTATCCGCCCCGGGACAGAGTAATGAAAAACTGTTTTTT
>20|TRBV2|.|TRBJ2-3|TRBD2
CASSARLRASGRASTDTQYF
TGTGCCAGCAGCGCCAGACTCCGGGCTAGCGGGAGGGCCAGCACAGATACGCAGTATTTT
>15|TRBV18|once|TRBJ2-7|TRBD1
CASSPGQGASYEQYF
TGTGCCAGCTCACCGGGACAGGGTGCCTCCTACGAGCAGTACTTC
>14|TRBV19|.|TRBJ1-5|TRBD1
CASVTGGFNQPQHF
TGTGCCAGCGTGACAGGGGGCTTTAACCAGCCCCAGCATTTT
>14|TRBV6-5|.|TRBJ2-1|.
CASRPGSGYNEQFF
TGTGCCAGCAGACCCGGCTCAGGGTACAATGAGCAGTTCTTC
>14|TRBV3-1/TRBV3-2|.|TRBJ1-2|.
CASSQDRQTYGYTF
TGTGCCAGCAGCCAAGATCGACAGACATATGGCTACACCTTC
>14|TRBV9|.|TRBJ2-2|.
CASRRPSGTGELFF
TGTGCCAGCAGACGGCCCTCCGGGACCGGGGAGCTGTTTTTT
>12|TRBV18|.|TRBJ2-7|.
CASSPGGYEQYF
TGTGCCAGCTCACCAGGAGGATACGAGCAGTACTTC
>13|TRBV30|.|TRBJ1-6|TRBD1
CAWRDRDNSPLHF
TGTGCCTGGAGGGACAGGGATAATTCACCCCTCCACTTT
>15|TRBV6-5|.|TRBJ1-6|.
CASSYSAGVNSPLHF
TGTGCCAGCAGTTACTCGGCAGGGGTTAATTCACCCCTCCACTTT
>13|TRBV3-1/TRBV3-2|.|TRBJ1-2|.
CASSDKKISGYTF
TGTGCCAGCAGCGACAAGAAGATAAGCGGCTACACCTTC
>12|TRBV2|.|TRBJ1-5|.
CASSEFRQPQHF
TGTGCCAGCAGTGAATTTCGGCAGCCCCAGCATTTT
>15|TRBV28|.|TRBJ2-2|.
CASSLSYGEAGELFF
TGTGCCAGCAGTTTATCGTACGGAGAGGCCGGGGAGCTGTTTTTT
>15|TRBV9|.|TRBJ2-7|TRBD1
CASSVSGTEKDEQYF
TGTGCCAGCAGCGTATCTGGGACAGAAAAAGACGAGCAGTACTTC
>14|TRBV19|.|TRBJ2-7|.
CASSIASSSYEQYF
TGTGCCAGTAGTATAGCTAGCAGCTCCTACGAGCAGTACTTC
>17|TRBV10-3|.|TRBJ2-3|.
CAISGIIQGSGVDTQYF
TGTGCCATCAGTGGGATTATCCAGGGTAGCGGCGTAGATACGCAGTATTTT
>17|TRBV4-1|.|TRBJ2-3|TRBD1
CASSQGRGQGAPDTQYF
TGCGCCAGCAGCCAAGGTCGAGGACAGGGGGCGCCAGATACGCAGTATTTT
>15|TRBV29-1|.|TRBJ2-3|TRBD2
CSVVLAGESTDTQYF
TGCAGCGTTGTTCTCGCGGGAGAAAGCACAGATACGCAGTATTTT
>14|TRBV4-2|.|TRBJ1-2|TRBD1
CASSQGDRNYGYTF
TGTGCCAGCAGCCAAGGGGACAGGAACTATGGCTACACCTTC
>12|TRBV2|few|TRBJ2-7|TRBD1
CASRDRSYEQYF
TGTGCCAGCAGGGACAGGTCCTACGAGCAGTACTTC
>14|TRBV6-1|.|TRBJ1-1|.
CASSEPFGRTEAFF
TGTGCCAGCAGTGAACCGTTTGGGCGCACTGAAGCTTTCTTT
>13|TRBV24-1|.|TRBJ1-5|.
CATSDSGSQPQHF
TGTGCCACCAGTGATTCGGGGAGTCAGCCCCAGCATTTT
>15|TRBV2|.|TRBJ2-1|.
CASSEDSGTYNEQFF
TGTGCCAGCAGTGAAGATAGCGGAACCTACAATGAGCAGTTCTTC
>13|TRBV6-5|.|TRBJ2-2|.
CASSISVTGELFF
TGTGCCAGCAGCATCTCGGTGACCGGGGAGCTGTTTTTT
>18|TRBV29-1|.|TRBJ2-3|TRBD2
CSVERLGSSGSLLDTQYF
TGCAGCGTTGAAAGGCTTGGGTCGAGCGGGAGTCTTTTAGATACGCAGTATTTT
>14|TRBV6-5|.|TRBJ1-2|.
CASSPRGEVYGYTF
TGTGCCAGCAGCCCGCGAGGGGAGGTCTATGGCTACACCTTC
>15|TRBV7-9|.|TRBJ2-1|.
CASSLAYSFYNEQFF
TGTGCCAGCAGCTTAGCGTACTCATTTTACAATGAGCAGTTCTTC
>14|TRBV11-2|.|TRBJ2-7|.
CASSTLQGSREQYF
TGTGCCAGCAGCACCTTACAGGGATCGCGAGAGCAGTACTTC
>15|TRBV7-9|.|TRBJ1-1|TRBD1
CASSPRTGGNTEAFF
TGTGCCAGCAGCCCTCGGACAGGGGGCAATACTGAAGCTTTCTTT
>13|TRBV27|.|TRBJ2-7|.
CASSSQVSYEQYF
TGTGCCAGCAGTTCACAGGTCTCCTACGAGCAGTACTTC
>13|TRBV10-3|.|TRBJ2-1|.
CAISGRNYNEQFF
TGTGCCATCAGCGGGAGAAACTACAATGAGCAGTTCTTC
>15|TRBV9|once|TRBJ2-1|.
CASSVDPGWDNEQFF
TGTGCCAGCAGCGTAGATCCAGGCTGGGACAATGAGCAGTTCTTC
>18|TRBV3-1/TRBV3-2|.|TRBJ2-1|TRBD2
CASSQQRGLAGGYNEQFF
TGTGCCAGCAGCCAACAAAGGGGACTAGCGGGAGGATACAATGAGCAGTTCTTC
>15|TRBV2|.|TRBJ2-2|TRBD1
CASSEYRGNTGELFF
TGTGCCAGCAGTGAATACAGGGGGAACACCGGGGAGCTGTTTTTT
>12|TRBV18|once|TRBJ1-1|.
CASSTEVTEAFF
TGTGCCAGCTCAACGGAGGTTACTGAAGCTTTCTTT
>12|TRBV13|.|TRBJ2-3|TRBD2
CASSLALAGSNF
TGTGCCAGCAGCTTAGCACTAGCGGGGAGCAATTTT